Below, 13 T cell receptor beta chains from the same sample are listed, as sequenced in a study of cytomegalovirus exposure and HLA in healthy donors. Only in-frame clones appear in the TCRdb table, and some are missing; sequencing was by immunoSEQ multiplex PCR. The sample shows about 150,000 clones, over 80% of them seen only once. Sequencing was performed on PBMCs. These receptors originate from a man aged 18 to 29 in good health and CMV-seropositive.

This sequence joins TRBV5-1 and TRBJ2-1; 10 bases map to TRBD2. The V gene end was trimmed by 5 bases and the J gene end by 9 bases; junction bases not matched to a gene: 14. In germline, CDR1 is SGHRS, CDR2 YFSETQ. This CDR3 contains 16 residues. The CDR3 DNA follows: TGCGCCAGCAGAGTGGAGGTGACTAGCGGGTCTGGTGAGCAGTTCTTC. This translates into CASRVEVTSGSGEQFF.

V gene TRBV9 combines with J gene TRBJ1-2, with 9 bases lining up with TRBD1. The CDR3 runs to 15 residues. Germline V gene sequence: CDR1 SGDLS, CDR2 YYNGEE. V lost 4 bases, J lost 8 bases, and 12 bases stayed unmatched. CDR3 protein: CASSPDGQGFGGYTF. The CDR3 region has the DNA TGTGCCAGCAGCCCGGATGGACAGGGGTTTGGAGGCTACACCTTC.

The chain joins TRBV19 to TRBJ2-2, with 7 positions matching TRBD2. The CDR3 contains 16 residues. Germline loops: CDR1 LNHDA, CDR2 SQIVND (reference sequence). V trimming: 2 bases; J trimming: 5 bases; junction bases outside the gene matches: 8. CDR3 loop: CASSILAVQRTGELFF. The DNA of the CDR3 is TGTGCCAGTAGTATACTAGCGGTTCAGAGAACCGGGGAGCTGTTTTTT. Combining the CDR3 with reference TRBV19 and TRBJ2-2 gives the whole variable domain DGGITQSPKYLFRKEGQNVTLSCEQNLNHDAMYWYRQDPGQGLRLIYYSQIVNDFQKGDIAEGYSVSREKKESFPLTVTSAQKNPTAFYLCASSILAVQRTGELFFGEGSRLTVL.

CDR3 DNA sequence: TGTGCCAGCAGTTTAGGGGGGGTAGTGGCACCCCTCCACTTT. It is translated as CASSLGGVVAPLHF. The gene calls are TRBV28 and TRBJ1-6; tentative D call: TRBD1 (5 bases). This CDR3 is built from 14 residues. Germline CDR1 is MDHEN and CDR2 is SYDVKM. Trimming removed 2 bases from V and 11 bases from J, with 13 bases in between.

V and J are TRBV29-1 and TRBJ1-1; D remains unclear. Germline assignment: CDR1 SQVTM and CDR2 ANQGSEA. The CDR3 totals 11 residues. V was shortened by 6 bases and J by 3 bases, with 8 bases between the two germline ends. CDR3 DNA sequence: TGCAGCGTCCTGGCGGACACTGAAGCTTTCTTT. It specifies CSVLADTEAFF.

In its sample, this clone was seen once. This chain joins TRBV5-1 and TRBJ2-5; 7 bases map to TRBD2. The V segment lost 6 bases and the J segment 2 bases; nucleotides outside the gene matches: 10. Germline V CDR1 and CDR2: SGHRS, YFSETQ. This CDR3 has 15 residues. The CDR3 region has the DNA TGCGCCAGCACCCCTCTCTCGGGGGGACAAGAGACCCAGTACTTC. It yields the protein CASTPLSGGQETQYF.

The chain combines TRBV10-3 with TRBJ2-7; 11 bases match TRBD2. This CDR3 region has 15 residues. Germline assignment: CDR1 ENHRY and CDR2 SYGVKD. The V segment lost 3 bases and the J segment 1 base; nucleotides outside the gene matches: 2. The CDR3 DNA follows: TGTGCCATCAGTGATGGGACTAGCGGTTCCTACGAGCAGTACTTC. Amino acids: CAISDGTSGSYEQYF.

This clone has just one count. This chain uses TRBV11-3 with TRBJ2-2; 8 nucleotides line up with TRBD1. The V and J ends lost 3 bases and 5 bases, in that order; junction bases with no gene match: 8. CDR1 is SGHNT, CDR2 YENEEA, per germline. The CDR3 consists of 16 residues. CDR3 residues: CASSFHRGEETGELFF. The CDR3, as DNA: TGTGCCAGCAGCTTCCACAGGGGGGAGGAGACCGGGGAGCTGTTTTTT.

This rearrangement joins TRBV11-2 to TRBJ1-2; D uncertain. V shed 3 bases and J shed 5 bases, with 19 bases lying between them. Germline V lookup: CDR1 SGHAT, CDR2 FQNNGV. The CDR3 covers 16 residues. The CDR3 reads CASSFTRGELIYGYTF. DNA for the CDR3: TGTGCCAGCAGCTTTACTCGGGGAGAACTTATTTATGGCTACACCTTC.

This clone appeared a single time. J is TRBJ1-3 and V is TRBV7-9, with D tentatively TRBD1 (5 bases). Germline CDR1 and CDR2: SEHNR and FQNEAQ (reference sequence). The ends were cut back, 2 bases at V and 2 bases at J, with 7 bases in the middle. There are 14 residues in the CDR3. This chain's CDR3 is CASSLQGTGNTIYF. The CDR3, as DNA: TGTGCCAGCAGCTTACAGGGAACTGGAAACACCATATATTTT.

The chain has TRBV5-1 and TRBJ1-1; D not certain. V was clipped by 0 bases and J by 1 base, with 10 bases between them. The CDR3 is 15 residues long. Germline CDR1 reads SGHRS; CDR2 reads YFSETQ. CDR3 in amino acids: CASSLVGGGNTEAFF. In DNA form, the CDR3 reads TGCGCCAGCAGCTTGGTGGGAGGTGGGAACACTGAAGCTTTCTTT. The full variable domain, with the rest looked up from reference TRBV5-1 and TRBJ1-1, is KAGVTQTPRYLIKTRGQQVTLSCSPISGHRSVSWYQQTPGQGLQFLFEYFSETQRNKGNFPGRFSGRQFSNSRSEMNVSTLELGDSALYLCASSLVGGGNTEAFFGQGTRLTVV.

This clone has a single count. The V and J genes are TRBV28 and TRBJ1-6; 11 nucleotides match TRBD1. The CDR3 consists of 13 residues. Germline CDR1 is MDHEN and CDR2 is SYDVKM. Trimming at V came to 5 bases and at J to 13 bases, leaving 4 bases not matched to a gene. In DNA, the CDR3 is TGTGCCAGCAGTCTCCGGGACAGGGGGCCCCTCCACTTT. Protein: CASSLRDRGPLHF.

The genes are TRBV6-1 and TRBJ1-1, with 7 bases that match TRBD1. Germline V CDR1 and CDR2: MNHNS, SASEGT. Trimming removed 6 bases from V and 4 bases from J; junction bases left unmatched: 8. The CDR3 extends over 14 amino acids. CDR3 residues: CASSGTVGVTEAFF. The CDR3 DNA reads TGTGCCAGCAGCGGGACAGTGGGAGTCACTGAAGCTTTCTTT.